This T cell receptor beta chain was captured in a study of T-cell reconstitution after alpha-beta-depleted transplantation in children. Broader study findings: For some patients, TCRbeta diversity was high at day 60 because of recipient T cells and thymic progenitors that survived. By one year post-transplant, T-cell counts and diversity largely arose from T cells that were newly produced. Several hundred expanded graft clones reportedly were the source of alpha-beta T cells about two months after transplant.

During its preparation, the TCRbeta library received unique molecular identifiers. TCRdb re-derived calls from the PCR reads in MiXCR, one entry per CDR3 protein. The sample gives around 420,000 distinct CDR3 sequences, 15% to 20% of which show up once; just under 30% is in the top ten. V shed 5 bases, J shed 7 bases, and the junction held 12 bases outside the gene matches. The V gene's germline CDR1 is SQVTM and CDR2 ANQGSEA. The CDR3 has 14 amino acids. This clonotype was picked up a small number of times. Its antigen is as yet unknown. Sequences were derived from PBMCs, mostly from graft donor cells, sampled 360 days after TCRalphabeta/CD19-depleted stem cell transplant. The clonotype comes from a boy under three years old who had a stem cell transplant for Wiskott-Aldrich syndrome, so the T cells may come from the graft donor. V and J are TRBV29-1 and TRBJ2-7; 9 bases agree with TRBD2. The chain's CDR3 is CSVSDTSGWREQYF. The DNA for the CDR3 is TGCAGCGTTTCCGACACTAGCGGGTGGCGAGAGCAGTACTTC.